In this sample, the clone carrying this T cell receptor beta chain turned up many times. Its matching antigen is unknown. V was shortened by 1 base and J by 1 base, with 8 bases between the two germline ends. This CDR3 is 16 amino acids long. From germline, CDR1 is MNHEY and CDR2 SVGAGI. Preparing the TCRbeta library involved the use of unique molecular identifiers. TCRdb re-called the PCR reads through MiXCR, storing one row per CDR3 protein. The repertoire holds 280,000 or so distinct CDR3 sequences, with around 10% as singletons. This entry comes from a study of T-cell reconstitution after alpha-beta-depleted transplantation in children. Notes on the study in general: Once a year had passed after transplant, T-cell counts and diversity came mostly from newly produced T cells. In patients about two months after transplant, alpha-beta T cells reportedly arose from several hundred expanded graft clones.

The sequence was collected from a male patient aged 2-9 years who had a stem cell transplant for chronic granulomatous disease, so the T cells may come from the graft donor. V is TRBV6-5 and J is TRBJ2-6, with D possibly being TRBD1 or TRBD2 (6 bases each). The material was peripheral blood, obtained 180 days after TCRalphabeta/CD19-depleted stem cell transplant. The CDR3 protein is CASSYWRGSGANVLTF. The CDR3 DNA reads TGTGCCAGCAGTTACTGGAGGGGGTCTGGGGCCAACGTCCTGACTTTC.